This T cell receptor (beta chain) was identified during a study of T-cell reconstitution after alpha-beta-depleted transplantation in children. This clonotype came up a few times. Unique molecular identifiers featured in how the TCRbeta library was prepared. TCRdb reprocessed the PCR reads with MiXCR, giving one entry per CDR3 protein. The sample shows approximately 640,000 distinct CDR3 sequences, approximately 15% of them seen only once. The clonotype was recovered from a human donor who donated a stem cell graft to a child with acute myeloid leukemia. The material sequenced was PBMCs from the stem cell graft donor, taken from the stem cell graft.

The CDR3 sequence is CASSVAQGRGKTQYF. CDR3 in DNA: TGTGCCAGCAGCGTAGCTCAAGGCAGGGGAAAGACCCAGTACTTC. V gene TRBV9 combines with J gene TRBJ2-5; possibly TRBD1 for D (6 bases). From germline, CDR1 is SGDLS and CDR2 YYNGEE. The CDR3 extends over 15 amino acids. V was shortened by 0 bases and J by 6 bases, with 15 bases between the two germline ends.